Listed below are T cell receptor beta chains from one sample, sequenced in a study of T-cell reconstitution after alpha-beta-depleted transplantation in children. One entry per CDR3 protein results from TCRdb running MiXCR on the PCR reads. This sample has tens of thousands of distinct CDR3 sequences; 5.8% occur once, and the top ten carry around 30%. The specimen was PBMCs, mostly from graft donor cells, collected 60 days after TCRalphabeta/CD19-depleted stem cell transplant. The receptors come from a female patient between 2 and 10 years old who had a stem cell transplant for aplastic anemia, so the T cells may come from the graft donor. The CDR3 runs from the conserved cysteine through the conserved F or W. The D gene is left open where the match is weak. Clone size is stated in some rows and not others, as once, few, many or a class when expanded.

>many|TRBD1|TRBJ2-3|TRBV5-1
CASSLYGTGNTDTQYF
TGCGCCAGCAGCTTATACGGGACAGGGAACACAGATACGCAGTATTTT
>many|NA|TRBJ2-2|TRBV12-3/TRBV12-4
CASSHHGGIGELFF
TGTGCCAGCAGCCACCACGGGGGCATCGGGGAGCTGTTTTTT
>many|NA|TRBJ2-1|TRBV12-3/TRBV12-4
CATGRDFVGNEQFF
TGTGCCACCGGCCGGGACTTTGTGGGGAATGAGCAGTTCTTC
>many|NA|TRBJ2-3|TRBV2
CASSRGTSTDTQYF
TGTGCCAGCTCGAGGGGGACTAGCACAGATACGCAGTATTTT
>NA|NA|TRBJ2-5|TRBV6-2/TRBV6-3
CASSYSGQETQYF
TGTGCCAGCAGTTACAGCGGCCAAGAGACCCAGTACTTC
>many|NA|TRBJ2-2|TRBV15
CATSRGGNTGELFF
TGTGCCACCAGCAGGGGCGGGAACACCGGGGAGCTGTTTTTT
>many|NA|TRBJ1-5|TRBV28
CASSSLSQPQHF
TGTGCCAGCAGTTCCTTAAGTCAGCCCCAGCATTTT
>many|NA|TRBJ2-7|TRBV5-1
CASSLAMGGREQYF
TGCGCCAGCAGCTTGGCCATGGGTGGCAGGGAGCAGTACTTC
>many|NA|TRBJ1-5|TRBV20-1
CSARDGRQYNQPQHF
TGCAGTGCTAGAGATGGGAGACAGTACAATCAGCCCCAGCATTTT
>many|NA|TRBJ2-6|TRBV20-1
CSGWVSGANVLTF
TGCAGTGGATGGGTTTCTGGGGCCAACGTCCTGACTTTC
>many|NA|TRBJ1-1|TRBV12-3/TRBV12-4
CASSFTRNTEAFF
TGTGCCAGCAGTTTCACGAGGAACACTGAAGCTTTCTTT
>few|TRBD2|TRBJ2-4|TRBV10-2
CASSESQAGGPGAKNIQYF
TGCGCCAGCAGTGAGTCCCAAGCGGGAGGGCCGGGGGCCAAAAACATTCAGTACTTC
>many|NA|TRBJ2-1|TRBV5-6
CASSFFVLPNNEQFF
TGTGCCAGCAGCTTTTTTGTCTTACCAAACAATGAGCAGTTCTTC
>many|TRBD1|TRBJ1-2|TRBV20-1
CSAQTGYGDGYTF
TGCAGTGCCCAGACAGGGTATGGAGATGGCTACACCTTC
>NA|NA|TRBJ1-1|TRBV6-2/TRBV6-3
CASSAKFLGRAFF
TGTGCCAGCAGTGCGAAGTTCCTTGGTAGGGCTTTCTTT
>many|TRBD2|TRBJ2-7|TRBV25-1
CASSEFGRFDEQYF
TGTGCCAGCAGTGAATTCGGGAGGTTCGACGAGCAGTACTTC
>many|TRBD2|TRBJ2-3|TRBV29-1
CSVDGLLAGGPDTQYF
TGCAGCGTTGATGGCCTCCTAGCGGGAGGTCCAGATACGCAGTATTTT
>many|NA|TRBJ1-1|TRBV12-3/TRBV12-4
CASSLHPGNTEAFF
TGTGCCAGCAGTTTACATCCGGGGAACACTGAAGCTTTCTTT
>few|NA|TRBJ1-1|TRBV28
CASSLDSSGLEAFF
TGTGCCAGCAGTTTAGATAGTTCGGGATTGGAAGCTTTCTTT
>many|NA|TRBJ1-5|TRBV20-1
CSARTEAGEPQHF
TGCAGTGCTAGGACGGAGGCTGGGGAGCCCCAGCATTTT
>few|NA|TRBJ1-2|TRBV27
CASSLYSPADSQMGYTF
TGTGCCAGCAGTTTGTACAGCCCCGCAGACAGCCAAATGGGCTACACCTTC
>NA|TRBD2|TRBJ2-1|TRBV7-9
CASSTAGGTLWNEQFF
TGTGCCAGCAGCACAGCCGGGGGGACTCTTTGGAATGAGCAGTTCTTC
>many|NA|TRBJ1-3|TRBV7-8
CASSLGDGRVSGNTIYF
TGTGCCAGCAGCTTAGGTGATGGGCGGGTTTCAGGAAACACCATATATTTT
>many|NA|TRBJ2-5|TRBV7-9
CASSLYSKRHILQGEETQYF
TGTGCCAGCAGCCTCTACTCCAAGCGCCACATATTACAAGGGGAAGAGACCCAGTACTTC
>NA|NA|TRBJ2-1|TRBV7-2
CASSLGVGSSYNEQFF
TGTGCCAGCAGCTTAGGTGTCGGGAGTTCCTACAATGAGCAGTTCTTC
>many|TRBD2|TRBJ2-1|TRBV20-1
CSAREGGGNNEQFF
TGCAGTGCTAGAGAGGGCGGGGGGAACAATGAGCAGTTCTTC
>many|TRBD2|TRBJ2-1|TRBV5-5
CASSLVLGLAGLGEQFF
TGTGCCAGCAGCTTGGTGTTGGGACTAGCGGGGTTGGGTGAGCAGTTCTTC